Listed here is a single TCR beta chain. The target antigen is unknown. The CDR3 covers 15 residues. Germline V CDR1 and CDR2: SEHNR, FQNEAQ (reference sequence). With 3 bases removed from V and 1 base from J, the gap between germline ends came to 12 bases. Production of TCR cDNA was by 5'RACE template switching, which also added a universal primer site and UMIs. In TCRdb, the 5' RACE reads were re-called with MiXCR into one record per CDR3 protein. The table has about 260,000 distinct CDR3 sequences, around 5.3% seen once. These data are taken from a study of T cells after yellow fever vaccination. Study-wide context: Preparation of the low-cell-number fractions used SMART-Seq v4 Ultra Low Input. Regarding the study as a whole: A weaker secondary response peaked on day 5, the primary on day 15. A limited proportion of clonotypes was detected within both the CD4 and CD8 compartments.

The TCR originated in a man in his late teens or twenties who received the YFV17D yellow fever vaccine. The J gene is TRBJ1-1, the V gene TRBV7-9; unclear D gene. The material was CD4+ T cells sorted from PBMCs, obtained on the day of the yellow fever booster vaccination. As DNA, the CDR3 is TGTGCCAGCAGCTTGACGGACGTCTCGAACACTGAAGCTTTCTTT. Protein sequence: CASSLTDVSNTEAFF.